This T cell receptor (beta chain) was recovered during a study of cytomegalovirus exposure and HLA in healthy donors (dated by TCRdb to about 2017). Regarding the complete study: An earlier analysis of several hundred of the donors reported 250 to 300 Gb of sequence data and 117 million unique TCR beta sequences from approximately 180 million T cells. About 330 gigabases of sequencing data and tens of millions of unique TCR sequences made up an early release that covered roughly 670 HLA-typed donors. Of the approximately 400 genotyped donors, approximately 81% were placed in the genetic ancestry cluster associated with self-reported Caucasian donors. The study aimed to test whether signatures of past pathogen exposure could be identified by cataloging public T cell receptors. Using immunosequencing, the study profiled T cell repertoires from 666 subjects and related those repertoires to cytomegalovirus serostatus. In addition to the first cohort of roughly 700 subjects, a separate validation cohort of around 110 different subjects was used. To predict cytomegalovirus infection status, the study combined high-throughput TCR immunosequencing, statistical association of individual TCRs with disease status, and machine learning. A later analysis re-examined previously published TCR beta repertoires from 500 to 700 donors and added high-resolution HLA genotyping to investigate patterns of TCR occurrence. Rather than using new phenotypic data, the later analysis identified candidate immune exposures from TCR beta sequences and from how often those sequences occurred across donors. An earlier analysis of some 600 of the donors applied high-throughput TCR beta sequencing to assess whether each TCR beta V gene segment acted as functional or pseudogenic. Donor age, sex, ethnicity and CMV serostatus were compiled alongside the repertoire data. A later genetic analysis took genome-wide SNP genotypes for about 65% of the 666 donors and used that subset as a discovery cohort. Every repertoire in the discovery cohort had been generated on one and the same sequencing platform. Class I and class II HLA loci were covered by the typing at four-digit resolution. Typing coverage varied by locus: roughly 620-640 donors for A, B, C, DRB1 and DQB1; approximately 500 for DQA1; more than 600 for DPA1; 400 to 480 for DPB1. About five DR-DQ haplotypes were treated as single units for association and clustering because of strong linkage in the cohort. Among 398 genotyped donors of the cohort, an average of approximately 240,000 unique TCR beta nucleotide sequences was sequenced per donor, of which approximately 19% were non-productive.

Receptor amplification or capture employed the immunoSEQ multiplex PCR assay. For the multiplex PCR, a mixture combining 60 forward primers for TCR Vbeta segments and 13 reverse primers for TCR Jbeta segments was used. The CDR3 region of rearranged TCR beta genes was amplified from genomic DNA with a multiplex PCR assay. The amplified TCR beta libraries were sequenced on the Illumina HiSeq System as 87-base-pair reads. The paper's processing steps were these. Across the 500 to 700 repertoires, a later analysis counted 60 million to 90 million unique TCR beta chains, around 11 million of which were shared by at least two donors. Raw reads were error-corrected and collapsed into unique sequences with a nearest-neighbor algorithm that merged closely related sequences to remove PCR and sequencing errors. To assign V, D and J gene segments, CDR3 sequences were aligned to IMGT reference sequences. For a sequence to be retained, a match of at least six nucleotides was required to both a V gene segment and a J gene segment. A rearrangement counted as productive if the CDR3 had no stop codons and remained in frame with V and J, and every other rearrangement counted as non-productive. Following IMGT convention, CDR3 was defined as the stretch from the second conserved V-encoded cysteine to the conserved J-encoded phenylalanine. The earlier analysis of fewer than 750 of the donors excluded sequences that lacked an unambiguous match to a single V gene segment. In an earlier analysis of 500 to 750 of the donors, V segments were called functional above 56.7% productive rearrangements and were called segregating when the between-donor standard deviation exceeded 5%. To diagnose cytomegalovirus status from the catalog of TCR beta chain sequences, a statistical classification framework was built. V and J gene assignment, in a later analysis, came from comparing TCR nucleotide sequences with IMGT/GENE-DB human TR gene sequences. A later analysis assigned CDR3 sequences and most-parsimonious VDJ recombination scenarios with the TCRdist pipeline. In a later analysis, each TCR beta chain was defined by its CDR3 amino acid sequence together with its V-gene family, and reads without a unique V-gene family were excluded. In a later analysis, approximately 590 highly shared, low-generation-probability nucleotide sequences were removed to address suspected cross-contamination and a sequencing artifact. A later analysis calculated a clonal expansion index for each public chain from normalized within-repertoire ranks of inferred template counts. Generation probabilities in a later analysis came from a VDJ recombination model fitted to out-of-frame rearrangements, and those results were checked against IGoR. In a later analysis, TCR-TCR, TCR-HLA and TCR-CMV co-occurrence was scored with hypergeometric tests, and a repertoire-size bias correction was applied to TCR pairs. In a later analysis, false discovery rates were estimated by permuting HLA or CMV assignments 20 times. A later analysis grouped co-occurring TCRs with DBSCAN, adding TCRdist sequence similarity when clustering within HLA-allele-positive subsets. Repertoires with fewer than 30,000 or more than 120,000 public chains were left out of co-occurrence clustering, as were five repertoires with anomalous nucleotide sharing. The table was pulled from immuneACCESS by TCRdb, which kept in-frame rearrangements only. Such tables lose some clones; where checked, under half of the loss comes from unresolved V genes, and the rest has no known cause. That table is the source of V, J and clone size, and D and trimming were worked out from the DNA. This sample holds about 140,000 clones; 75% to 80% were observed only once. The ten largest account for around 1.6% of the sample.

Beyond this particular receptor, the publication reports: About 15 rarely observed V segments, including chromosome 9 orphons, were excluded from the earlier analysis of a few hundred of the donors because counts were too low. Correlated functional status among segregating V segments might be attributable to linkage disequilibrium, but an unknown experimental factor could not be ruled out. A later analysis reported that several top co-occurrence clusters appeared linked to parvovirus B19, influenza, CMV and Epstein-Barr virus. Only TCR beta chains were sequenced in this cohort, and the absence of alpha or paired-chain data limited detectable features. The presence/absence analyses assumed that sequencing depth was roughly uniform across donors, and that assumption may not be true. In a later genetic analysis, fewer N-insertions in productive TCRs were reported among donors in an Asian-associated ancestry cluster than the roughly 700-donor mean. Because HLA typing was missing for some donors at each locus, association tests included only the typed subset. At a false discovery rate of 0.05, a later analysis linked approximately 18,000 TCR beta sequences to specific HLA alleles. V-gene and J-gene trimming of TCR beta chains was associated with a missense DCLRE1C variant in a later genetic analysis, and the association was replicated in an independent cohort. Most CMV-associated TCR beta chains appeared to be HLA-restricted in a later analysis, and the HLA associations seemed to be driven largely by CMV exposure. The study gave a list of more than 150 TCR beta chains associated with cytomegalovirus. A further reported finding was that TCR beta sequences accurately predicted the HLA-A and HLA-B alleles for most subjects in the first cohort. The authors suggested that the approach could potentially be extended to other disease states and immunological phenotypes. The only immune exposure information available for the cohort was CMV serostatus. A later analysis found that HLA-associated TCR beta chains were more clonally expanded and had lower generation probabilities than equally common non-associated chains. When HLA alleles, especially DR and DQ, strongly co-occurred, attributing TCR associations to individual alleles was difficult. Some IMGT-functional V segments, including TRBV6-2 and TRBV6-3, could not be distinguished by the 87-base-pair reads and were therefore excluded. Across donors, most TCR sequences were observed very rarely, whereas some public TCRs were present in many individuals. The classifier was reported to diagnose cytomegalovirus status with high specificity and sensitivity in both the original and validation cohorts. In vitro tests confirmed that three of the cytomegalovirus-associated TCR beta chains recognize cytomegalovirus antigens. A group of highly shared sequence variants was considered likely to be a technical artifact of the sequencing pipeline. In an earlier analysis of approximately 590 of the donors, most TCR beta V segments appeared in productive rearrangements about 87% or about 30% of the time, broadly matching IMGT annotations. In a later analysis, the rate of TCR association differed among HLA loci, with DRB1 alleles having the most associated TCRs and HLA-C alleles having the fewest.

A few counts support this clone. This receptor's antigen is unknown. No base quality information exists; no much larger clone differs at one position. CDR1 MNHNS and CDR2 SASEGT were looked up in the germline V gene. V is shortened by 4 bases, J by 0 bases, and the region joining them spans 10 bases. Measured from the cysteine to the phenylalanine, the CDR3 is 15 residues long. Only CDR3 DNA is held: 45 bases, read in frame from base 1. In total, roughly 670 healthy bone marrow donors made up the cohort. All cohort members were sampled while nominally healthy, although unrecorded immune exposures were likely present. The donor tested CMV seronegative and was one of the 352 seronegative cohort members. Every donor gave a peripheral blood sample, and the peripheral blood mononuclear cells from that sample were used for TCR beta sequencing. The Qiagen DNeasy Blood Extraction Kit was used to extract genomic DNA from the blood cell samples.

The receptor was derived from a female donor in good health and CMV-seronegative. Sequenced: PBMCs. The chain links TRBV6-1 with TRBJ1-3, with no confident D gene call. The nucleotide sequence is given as TGTGCCAGCAGTGTGATACAGAGCTCTGGAAACACCATATATTTT. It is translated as CASSVIQSSGNTIYF.